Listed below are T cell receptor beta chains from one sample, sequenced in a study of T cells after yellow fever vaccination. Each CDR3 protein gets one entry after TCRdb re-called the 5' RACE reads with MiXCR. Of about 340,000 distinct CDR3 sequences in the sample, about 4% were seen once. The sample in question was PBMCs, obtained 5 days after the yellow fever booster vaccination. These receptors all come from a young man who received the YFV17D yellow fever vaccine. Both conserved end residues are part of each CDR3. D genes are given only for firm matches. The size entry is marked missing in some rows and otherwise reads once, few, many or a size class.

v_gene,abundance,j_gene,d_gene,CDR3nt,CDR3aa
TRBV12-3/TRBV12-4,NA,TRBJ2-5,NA,TGTGCCAGCAGTTTCGCTGGGGCCAAGACCCAGTACTTC,CASSFAGAKTQYF
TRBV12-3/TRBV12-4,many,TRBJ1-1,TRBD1,TGTGCCAGCAGTTTAGCGGACAGGGAGGTCCCTGAAGCTTTCTTT,CASSLADREVPEAFF
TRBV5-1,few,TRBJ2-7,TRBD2,TGCGCCAGCAGCTGGACCTCCTCTAGCGGGGACTTCTACGAGCAGTACTTC,CASSWTSSSGDFYEQYF
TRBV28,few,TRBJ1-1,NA,TGTGCCAGCAGTTTTGCAGGGAGAAACACTGAAGCTTTCTTT,CASSFAGRNTEAFF
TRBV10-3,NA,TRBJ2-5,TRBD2,TGTGCCATCAGTGAAGGGCTACTAGCGGGGGCGGTGGAGACCCAGTACTTC,CAISEGLLAGAVETQYF
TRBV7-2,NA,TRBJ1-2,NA,TGTGCCAGCAGCCCTTGGGGCTGGACAGATTACACCTTC,CASSPWGWTDYTF
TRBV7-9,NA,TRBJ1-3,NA,TGTGCCAGCAGCTCGACGCAGGTTACTGGAAACACCATATATTTT,CASSSTQVTGNTIYF
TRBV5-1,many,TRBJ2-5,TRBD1,TGCGCCAGCAGCTTCCGGGACAGCCAAGAGACCCAGTACTTC,CASSFRDSQETQYF
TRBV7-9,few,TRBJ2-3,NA,TGTGCCAGCAGCTTGGCGACAGTCGCAGATACGCAGTATTTT,CASSLATVADTQYF
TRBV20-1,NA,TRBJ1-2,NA,TGCAGTGCTAGAGAAAATAAGGGGCCTCCCTATGGCTACACCTTC,CSARENKGPPYGYTF
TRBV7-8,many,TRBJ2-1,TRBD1,TGTGCCAGCAGCTCCCGGGACAGGGAGGGGGTATCCTACAATGAGCAGTTCTTC,CASSSRDREGVSYNEQFF